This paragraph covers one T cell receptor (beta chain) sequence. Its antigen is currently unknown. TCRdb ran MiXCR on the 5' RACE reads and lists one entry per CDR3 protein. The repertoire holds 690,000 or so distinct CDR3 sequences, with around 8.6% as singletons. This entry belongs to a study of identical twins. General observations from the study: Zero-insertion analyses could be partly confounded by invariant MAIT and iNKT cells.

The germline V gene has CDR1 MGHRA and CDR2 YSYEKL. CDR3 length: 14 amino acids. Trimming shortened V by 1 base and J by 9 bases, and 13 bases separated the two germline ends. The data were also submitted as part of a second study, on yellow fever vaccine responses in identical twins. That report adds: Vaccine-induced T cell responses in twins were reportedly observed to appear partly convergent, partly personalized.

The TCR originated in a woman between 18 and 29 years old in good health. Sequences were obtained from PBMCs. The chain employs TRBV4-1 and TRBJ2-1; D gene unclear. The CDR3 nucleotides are TGCGCCAGCAGCCAAGTAGGTAAAAGCGTTGAGCAGTTCTTC. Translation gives CASSQVGKSVEQFF.